This T cell receptor beta chain was found in a study of OX40 agonist ivuxolimab in advanced cancers. About the study: Ivuxolimab, an agonist antibody against OX40 (CD134), was given to patients. Intravenous ivuxolimab was administered to patients every 2 weeks at 0.01 to 10 mg/kg. Study results and limitations: Researchers report that CD8+ T cells had, on average, more expanded clones than CD4+.

This CDR3 is built from 15 residues. V trimming: 0 bases; J trimming: 2 bases; junction bases outside the gene matches: 4. Germline assignment: CDR1 SGHAT and CDR2 FQNNGV. The assay was immunoSEQ multiplex PCR, and TCRdb's table has in-frame clones only and misses some. The table shows about 52,000 clones, with just under 95% occurring only once. Concerning this clone: Its antigen is currently unknown.

The input for sequencing was CD4+ or CD8+ T cells sorted from blood, taken in a trial of the OX40 agonist ivuxolimab. This receptor was obtained from an adult with an advanced solid tumor such as melanoma, head and neck, liver or kidney cancer. The chain carries TRBV11-2 and TRBJ2-7; TRBD1 aligns across 7 bases. CDR3 sequence (DNA): TGTGCCAGCAGCTTAGATGCCGGGACAGCCTACGAGCAGTACTTC. It encodes CASSLDAGTAYEQYF.